This T cell receptor (beta chain) was identified during a study of Graves' ophthalmopathy and Graves' hyperthyroidism. In the study overall: Samples of peripheral blood were obtained at initial diagnosis, prior to treatment of any kind. Study-wide results and caveats: Most expanded clonotypes in thyroid above 0.001 frequency also showed up in blood.

Amplified material comprised TCR beta CDR3 regions derived from RNA transcripts. First-round RT-PCR used HTBI primers; second-round multiplex PCR followed. From the multiplex PCR reads, TCRdb called clonotypes with MiXCR, one entry per CDR3 protein. The table includes about 700,000 distinct CDR3 sequences, approximately 40% detected once. With respect to this clonotype: What it binds is unknown.

Germline assignment: CDR1 SGHVS and CDR2 FQNEAQ. This CDR3 region has 14 residues. Trimming took 5 bases from V and 6 from J; bases not matched to a gene: 6. This clonotype originated in an adult man with Graves' ophthalmopathy. The chain links TRBV7-8 to TRBJ2-2; 7 nucleotides match TRBD1. Sequenced sample: peripheral blood. CDR3: CASSPNQGAGELFF. The CDR3 DNA sequence: TGTGCCAGCAGCCCCAACCAGGGGGCCGGGGAGCTGTTTTTT.